This T cell receptor beta chain was documented in a study of shared clonotypes between healthy human individuals. General study findings and limits: Rarefaction revealed incomplete sorted-subset sequencing despite large depth.

The sorted-subset replicate PCRs were given about 200 ng DNA, which is some 29,000 T cell genomes. Sequenced by immunoSEQ multiplex PCR; TCRdb stores in-frame clones only, minus some. In the table there are over 950,000 clones, around three quarters of which are singletons. About this clone: The target antigen is unknown.

Germline V lookup: CDR1 MNHEY, CDR2 SMNVEV (reference sequence). The CDR3 has 18 amino acids. V was pared by 2 bases and J by 7 bases, with 24 bases between. The genes are TRBV27 and TRBJ1-5; a possible D gene is TRBD1 (5 bases). This sequence originates from a man aged 18-30 years in good health. Some clones in this sample may be carry-over from other donors' samples. Sequenced: memory CD4+ T cells from PBMCs. The subset was: CD45RA-negative fraction. CDR3 protein: CASSLEGVGRNNPQPQHF. The CDR3 DNA sequence: TGTGCCAGCAGTTTAGAGGGTGTGGGACGGAACAACCCCCAGCCCCAGCATTTT.